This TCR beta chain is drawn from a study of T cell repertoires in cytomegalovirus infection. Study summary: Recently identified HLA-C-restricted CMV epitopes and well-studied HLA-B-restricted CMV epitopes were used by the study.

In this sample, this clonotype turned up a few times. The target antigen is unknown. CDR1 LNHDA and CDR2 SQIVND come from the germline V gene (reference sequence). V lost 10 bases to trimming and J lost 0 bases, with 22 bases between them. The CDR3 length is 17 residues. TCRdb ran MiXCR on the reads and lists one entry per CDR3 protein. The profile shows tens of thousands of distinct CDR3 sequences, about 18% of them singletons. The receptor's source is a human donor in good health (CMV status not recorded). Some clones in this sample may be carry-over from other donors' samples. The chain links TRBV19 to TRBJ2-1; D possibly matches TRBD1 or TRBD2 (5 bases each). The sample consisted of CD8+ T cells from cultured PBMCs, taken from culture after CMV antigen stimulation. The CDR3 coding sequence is TGTGCCACCACGCTAGCTACCGGGACCCCCTCCTACAATGAGCAGTTCTTC. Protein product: CATTLATGTPSYNEQFF.